In its sample, the clone carrying this T cell receptor beta chain was seen a few times. No antigen is known for it. TCRdb analysed the reads with MiXCR anew, one entry per CDR3 protein. The table has hundreds of thousands of distinct CDR3 sequences, 20% to 25% seen once. The data derive from a study of T cell repertoires in cytomegalovirus infection. Study context: Public TCR beta signatures indicated both CMV infection and matching HLA type.

Trimming removed 2 bases at V and 3 bases at J, with 14 bases between. Germline V lookup: CDR1 SGHRS, CDR2 YFSETQ. The CDR3 sequence is 15 residues long. Broader study findings: Ex vivo responses were dominated by HLA-C-restricted CMV-specific TCR beta clonotypes. Totalled public TCR beta family frequency picked out people who carried CMV plus the relevant HLA.

The chain couples TRBV5-1 to TRBJ1-1, with D perhaps matching TRBD1 (5 bases). The sequenced sample consisted of CD8+ T cells from PBMCs. This clonotype originated in a human donor in good health (CMV status not recorded). Some clones in this sample may be carry-over from other donors' samples. CDR3 sequence reads: CASSFAGRDHTEAFF. The CDR3 DNA reads TGCGCCAGCAGCTTCGCGGGCAGGGACCACACTGAAGCTTTCTTT.